Shown below are 30 T cell receptor beta chains from a single sample sequenced in a study of T-cell memory formation after mild COVID-19. TCRdb re-derived calls from the 5' RACE reads in MiXCR, one entry per CDR3 protein. The data show 45,000 or so distinct CDR3 sequences, with 5.5% to 8.5% seen just once and 0.65% to 0.85% held by the top ten. Sequencing was carried out using PBMCs or a T cell subset sorted from them (not recorded which). The source of these receptors is an adult who had mild COVID-19 (a few samples of this study predate the infection). Cell type and time point are not known.

The chain has TRBV9 and TRBJ1-6; 9 nucleotides match TRBD1. V lost 4 bases to trimming and J lost 7 bases; unmatched junction nucleotides: 6. This CDR3 contains 15 residues. CDR1 and CDR2 (germline): SGDLS, YYNGEE. CDR3 nucleotide sequence: TGTGCCAGCAGCCCCCGGACAGGGGAGAATTCACCCCTCCACTTT. It codes for CASSPRTGENSPLHF.

This clonotype was observed a handful of times. The gene calls are TRBV5-4 and TRBJ1-1, with D unresolved. The germline V gene encodes CDR1 SGHNT and CDR2 YYREEE (reference sequence). Deletions cut 1 base from V and 4 bases from J, with 8 bases between. The CDR3 is 13 amino acids. CDR3: CASSLFKTTEAFF. CDR3 nucleotide sequence: TGTGCCAGCAGCTTGTTCAAGACCACTGAAGCTTTCTTT.

This clonotype came up many times. This chain uses TRBV5-1 with TRBJ2-5, with TRBD1 matching over 7 bases. J gave up 1 base and V 0 bases, and 9 bases lay outside the gene matches. The V gene's germline CDR1 is SGHRS and CDR2 YFSETQ. The CDR3 totals 17 residues. CDR3 residues: CASSLEAGGSVQETQYF. CDR3 DNA: TGCGCCAGCAGCTTGGAGGCAGGGGGTTCGGTCCAAGAGACCCAGTACTTC.

This clonotype showed up many times. V usage is TRBV7-2 and J usage is TRBJ2-1, with no clear D. Trimming removed 0 bases at V and 8 bases at J, with 2 bases between. CDR1 SGHTA and CDR2 FQGNSA come from the germline V gene. The CDR3 contains 11 residues. CDR3 sequence reads: CASSLAYEQFF. DNA of the CDR3: TGTGCCAGCAGCTTAGCCTATGAGCAGTTCTTC. The full variable domain, completed using reference TRBV7-2 and TRBJ2-1, is GAGVSQSPSNKVTEKGKDVELRCDPISGHTALYWYRQSLGQGLEFLIYFQGNSAPDKSGLPSDRFSAERTGGSVSTLTIQRTQQEDSAVYLCASSLAYEQFFGPGTRLTVL.

By its share, this clonotype is medium-sized. The chain joins TRBV5-1 to TRBJ2-1, with 7 positions matching TRBD2. The CDR3 covers 15 residues. The germline gives CDR1 SGHRS, CDR2 YFSETQ. The V and J ends lost 6 bases and 4 bases, in that order; junction bases with no gene match: 10. CDR3 residues: CASKGGEGIYNEQFF. CDR3 sequence (DNA): TGCGCCAGCAAAGGAGGGGAGGGGATATACAATGAGCAGTTCTTC.

In its sample, this clonotype was seen many times. The chain joins TRBV19 to TRBJ2-5; 12 bases map to TRBD2. Trimming cost V 5 bases and J 2 bases; bases outside gene matches: 6. The CDR3 runs 16 residues. Germline V gene lookup returns CDR1 LNHDA and CDR2 SQIVND (reference sequence). The CDR3 here is CASSVYLAGGQETQYF. The CDR3 nucleotides are TGTGCCAGTAGTGTTTATCTAGCGGGAGGGCAAGAGACCCAGTACTTC.

The chain uses TRBV2 and TRBJ1-1, with 7 positions matching TRBD1. V shed 7 bases and J 0 bases; nucleotides not matched to a gene: 2. Per germline, CDR1 SNHLY and CDR2 FYNNEI. This CDR3 has 13 residues. CDR3 sequence (DNA): TGTGCCAGCACAGGACAGGTGAACACTGAAGCTTTCTTT. It codes for CASTGQVNTEAFF. Combining the CDR3 with reference TRBV2 and TRBJ1-1 gives the whole variable domain EPEVTQTPSHQVTQMGQEVILRCVPISNHLYFYWYRQILGQKVEFLVSFYNNEISEKSEIFDDQFSVERPDGSNFTLKIRSTKLEDSAMYFCASTGQVNTEAFFGQGTRLTVV.

This clonotype was recorded many times. The chain carries TRBV7-3 and TRBJ2-1, with 8 bases aligning to TRBD1. Germline trimming cut 5 bases from V and 6 bases from J; bases unmatched to any gene: 3. The CDR3 runs to 13 residues. The germline V gene encodes CDR1 SGHTA and CDR2 FQGTGA. The DNA for the CDR3 is TGTGCCAGCAGCGTCGGGACAGGCAATGAGCAGTTCTTC. Its protein is CASSVGTGNEQFF.

This clonotype was recorded at least ten times. The chain employs TRBV19 and TRBJ2-7, with D possibly TRBD2 on 5 matching bases. CDR1 is LNHDA, CDR2 SQIVND, per germline (reference sequence). CDR3 length equals 13 residues. Trimming took off 3 bases at V and 7 bases at J, with 13 bases between the two ends. CDR3 DNA sequence: TGTGCCAGTAGTATGCGACGGGGAGATGAGCAGTACTTC. Its translation: CASSMRRGDEQYF.

This clonotype showed up many times. The chain couples TRBV7-3 to TRBJ2-6; D is unclear. Germline CDR1 and CDR2: SGHTA and FQGTGA. The CDR3 is 16 residues long. Between the trimmed V and J ends, which lost 3 bases and 0 bases, there was a span of 9 bases. The CDR3 spells CASSFGLCSGANVLTF. Written as DNA, the CDR3 is TGTGCCAGCAGCTTCGGGCTGTGCTCTGGGGCCAACGTCCTGACTTTC.

This clonotype was seen many times. V is TRBV4-3 and J is TRBJ2-7; no reliable D call. Germline V lookup: CDR1 LGHNA, CDR2 YSLEER. CDR3 length: 15 residues. Between the trimmed V and J ends, which lost 0 bases and 3 bases, there was a span of 12 bases. The CDR3 DNA reads as TGCGCCAGCAGCCAAGATCCTCACGGTAACTACGAGCAGTACTTC. Amino acid sequence: CASSQDPHGNYEQYF.

This clonotype was recorded a few times. The chain employs TRBV20-1 and TRBJ2-7, with 7 nucleotides matching TRBD1. The CDR3 sequence is 15 residues long. Germline values: CDR1 DFQATT, CDR2 SNEGSKA (reference sequence). V trimming: 0 bases; J trimming: 5 bases; junction bases outside the gene matches: 10. CDR3 DNA sequence: TGCAGTGCTAGAGATCTAAGACAGGGAATGAACGAGCAGTACTTC. It is translated as CSARDLRQGMNEQYF.

The table lists this clonotype with many counts. This chain connects TRBV2 to TRBJ2-7; no reliable D call. Germline CDR1 and CDR2: SNHLY and FYNNEI. This CDR3 is built from 12 residues. Trimming removed 8 bases at V and 0 bases at J, with 8 bases between. CDR3 loop: CASRTDSYEQYF. In DNA, the CDR3 is TGTGCCAGCCGGACGGACTCCTACGAGCAGTACTTC.

This clonotype has just a few counts. This chain uses TRBV2 with TRBJ2-7; maybe TRBD2 (6 bases). V was cut by 6 bases and J by 6 bases, with 15 bases left in between. CDR1 is SNHLY, CDR2 FYNNEI, per germline. The CDR3 is 13 residues long. This CDR3 is CASSLDGGGEQYF. In DNA, the CDR3 is TGTGCCAGCAGCCTGGACGGGGGTGGCGAGCAGTACTTC.

The rearrangement uses TRBV7-2 and TRBJ2-1; 7 nucleotides agree with TRBD2. The CDR3 extends over 15 amino acids. CDR1 and CDR2 (germline): SGHTA, FQGNSA. The trim removed 0 bases at V and 2 bases at J, leaving 1 base unmatched. This chain's CDR3 is CASSLAAGPYNEQFF. CDR3 sequence (DNA): TGTGCCAGCAGCTTAGCAGCGGGACCCTACAATGAGCAGTTCTTC.

Many counts were recorded for this clonotype. The chain uses TRBV5-1 and TRBJ2-1; 8 nucleotides agree with TRBD2. Per the germline V gene, CDR1 is SGHRS and CDR2 is YFSETQ. This CDR3 comprises 15 residues. Unmatched junction bases numbered 3, after V lost 0 bases and J lost 4 bases. The CDR3 coding sequence is TGCGCCAGCAGCTTGGCCACTAGCGGATACAATGAGCAGTTCTTC. Encoded protein: CASSLATSGYNEQFF. The complete variable domain, with remaining parts taken from reference TRBV5-1 and TRBJ2-1, reads KAGVTQTPRYLIKTRGQQVTLSCSPISGHRSVSWYQQTPGQGLQFLFEYFSETQRNKGNFPGRFSGRQFSNSRSEMNVSTLELGDSALYLCASSLATSGYNEQFFGPGTRLTVL.

This clonotype was counted only a few times. V usage is TRBV3-1 and J usage is TRBJ1-3; D unclear. The germline gives CDR1 LGHDT, CDR2 YNNKEL (reference sequence). This CDR3 contains 15 residues. Trimming removed 1 base from V and 4 bases from J, with 11 bases in between. CDR3 DNA: TGTGCCAGCAGCCAAGTCTTGGCTCTCGGAAACACCATATATTTT. Translated: CASSQVLALGNTIYF.

The chain links TRBV7-8 to TRBJ2-1; no clear D gene. V gave up 4 bases and J gave up 6 bases, with 7 bases separating them. Germline V gene data show CDR1 as SGHVS and CDR2 as FQNEAQ. This CDR3 contains 12 residues. The CDR3 is CASSYRGNEQFF. In DNA form, the CDR3 reads TGTGCCAGCAGCTACAGAGGCAATGAGCAGTTCTTC.

This clonotype was counted only a few times. This rearrangement joins TRBV4-2 to TRBJ1-1; D is undetermined. Looked up from germline, CDR1 is LGHNA and CDR2 is YNFKEQ. The CDR3 covers 13 residues. Trimming pared 3 bases from V and 2 bases from J, leaving 7 bases between. The CDR3 coding sequence is TGTGCCAGCAGCCAGGTAGAAAACACTGAAGCTTTCTTT. Protein sequence: CASSQVENTEAFF.

In this sample, this clonotype turned up many times. V usage is TRBV7-2 and J usage is TRBJ2-7; 7 nucleotides agree with TRBD1. The length of the CDR3 is 14 residues. J was trimmed by 2 bases and V by 5 bases; bases with no gene match: 6. CDR1 is SGHTA, CDR2 FQGNSA, per germline. The CDR3 bases are TGTGCCAGCAGCCAATACAGGGGTACCTACGAGCAGTACTTC. This codes for CASSQYRGTYEQYF.

This clonotype was observed at least ten times. The chain recombines TRBV5-1 with TRBJ2-7; 9 bases agree with TRBD1. CDR3 size: 14 residues. The V gene's germline CDR1 is SGHRS and CDR2 YFSETQ. V was pared by 4 bases and J by 4 bases, with 6 bases of the junction left unmatched. The CDR3 coding sequence is TGCGCCAGCAGCCCGGACAGGGGAAGATACGAGCAGTACTTC. Amino acid sequence: CASSPDRGRYEQYF.

The CDR3 DNA follows: TGCAGTGCTAGCGTGCGGAAAAGCTCCTACGAGCAGTACTTC. This translates into CSASVRKSSYEQYF. The V gene is TRBV20-1, the J gene TRBJ2-7; D uncertain. The CDR3 extends over 14 amino acids. Trimming took off 3 bases at V and 0 bases at J, with 12 bases between the two ends. The germline V gene encodes CDR1 DFQATT and CDR2 SNEGSKA (reference sequence).

The J gene is TRBJ2-7, the V gene TRBV27; TRBD1 or TRBD2 may be the D gene (5 bases each). The CDR3 extends over 16 amino acids. The ends were cut back, 7 bases at V and 2 bases at J, with 21 bases in the middle. Germline CDR1 is MNHEY and CDR2 is SMNVEV (reference sequence). CDR3 sequence (DNA): TGTGCCAGCACCCCCCTAGCCTCCCAGGGCACCTACGAGCAGTACTTC. Translated: CASTPLASQGTYEQYF.

This clonotype turned up a few times. The chain is built from TRBV20-1 and TRBJ2-3; 7 bases fit TRBD1. J gave up 3 bases and V 1 base, and 1 base lay outside the gene matches. The CDR3 is made up of 13 amino acids. The germline gives CDR1 DFQATT, CDR2 SNEGSKA (reference sequence). This chain's CDR3 is CSARVQGTDTQYF. In DNA form, the CDR3 reads TGCAGTGCTAGAGTACAGGGGACAGATACGCAGTATTTT.

The table lists this clonotype with many counts. J is TRBJ2-3 and V is TRBV7-9; D remains ambiguous. Germline loops: CDR1 SEHNR, CDR2 FQNEAQ (reference sequence). Trimming removed 2 bases at V and 0 bases at J, with 9 bases between. The CDR3 has 15 residues. The DNA of the CDR3 is TGTGCCAGCAGCTTATCCCGGGCGAGCACAGATACGCAGTATTTT. It translates to CASSLSRASTDTQYF.

The CDR3, as DNA: TGTGCCACCAGGGGAGGAGGACACACCGGGGAGCTGTTTTTT. Its protein product is CATRGGGHTGELFF. The chain recombines TRBV24-1 with TRBJ2-2, with D tentatively TRBD2 (6 bases). This CDR3 has 14 residues. The V end lost 7 bases, the J end lost 3 bases, and 11 bases lay between the germline ends. Germline V gene data show CDR1 as KGHDR and CDR2 as SFDVKD.

This clonotype was detected a few times. The rearrangement joins TRBV11-3 to TRBJ2-2; D might be TRBD2 (5 bases). Trimming took off 0 bases at V and 5 bases at J, with 16 bases between the two ends. The CDR3 extends over 17 amino acids. Germline V gives CDR1 SGHNT, CDR2 YENEEA. The CDR3 nucleotides read TGTGCCAGCAGCTTAGATTATGAGATACTAGGAACCGGGGAGCTGTTTTTT. It yields the protein CASSLDYEILGTGELFF.

The rearrangement joins TRBV4-1 to TRBJ2-2; D possibly matches TRBD1 or TRBD2 (6 bases each). CDR1 MGHRA and CDR2 YSYEKL come from the germline V gene. The CDR3 has 15 amino acids. V dropped 2 bases and J dropped 6 bases, with 13 bases sitting between them. CDR3 loop: CASSQTTGGPGELFF. In DNA form, the CDR3 reads TGCGCCAGCAGCCAAACTACCGGGGGCCCCGGGGAGCTGTTTTTT.

The gene calls are TRBV30 and TRBJ1-5, with D possibly being TRBD1 (5 bases). With 8 bases removed from V and 4 bases from J, the gap between germline ends came to 18 bases. The CDR3 runs to 14 residues. In germline, CDR1 is GTSNPN, CDR2 SVGIG (reference sequence). CDR3 sequence: CAGSPQGGNQPQHF. CDR3 nucleotide sequence: TGTGCCGGTTCTCCGCAGGGAGGGAATCAGCCCCAGCATTTT.

In this sample, this clonotype turned up a few times. This chain connects TRBV3-1 to TRBJ2-5; D is perhaps TRBD1 (5 bases). The CDR3 extends over 16 amino acids. CDR1 is LGHDT and CDR2 is YNNKEL in the germline V gene (reference sequence). V dropped 0 bases and J dropped 4 bases, with 15 bases sitting between them. CDR3 bases: TGTGCCAGCAGCCAAGAAGGGGTCAGAGCTCGAGAGACCCAGTACTTC. Residues: CASSQEGVRARETQYF.